This TCR beta chain was identified during a study of OX40 agonist ivuxolimab in advanced cancers. Overall study: Of mixed ages from about 23 to 90 and averaging about 60 years, the group was around 78% male. Three patients got partial responses; one had hepatocellular carcinoma and two had cutaneous melanoma.

The timepoints at which blood was sampled were baseline, cycle 4 day 1, and cycle 7 day 1. The V end lost 5 bases, the J end lost 2 bases, and 13 bases lay between the germline ends. CDR1 and CDR2 (germline): SEHNR, FQNEAQ (reference sequence). The CDR3 has 14 amino acids. Assay: immunoSEQ multiplex PCR; the TCRdb copy retains only in-frame clones and omits some. Of roughly 50,000 clones detected, about 90% appear once; the ten largest clones hold 10% to 15%. The chain joins TRBV7-9 to TRBJ2-7, with D hard to call. The sequencing used CD4+ or CD8+ T cells sorted from blood, collected in a trial of the OX40 agonist ivuxolimab. The sequence was collected from an adult with an advanced solid tumor such as melanoma, head and neck, liver or kidney cancer. This chain's CDR3 is CASSRWVPPYEQYF. CDR3 DNA sequence: TGTGCCAGCAGCCGTTGGGTTCCCCCCTACGAGCAGTACTTC.